The 31 T cell receptor beta chains presented below share a single source sample, sequenced in a study of T cell responses to AZD1222 COVID-19 vaccine. Method: immunoSEQ multiplex PCR; TCRdb's copy keeps in-frame clones and lacks some. The table includes under 150,000 clones, around four fifths detected once. Material: peripheral blood, obtained on day 0 of MenACWY control vaccination. These receptors were taken from an adult in good health.

V gene TRBV10-2 combines with J gene TRBJ1-1; 11 nucleotides agree with TRBD1. The CDR3 spans 15 residues. Germline CDR1 WSHSY, CDR2 SAAADI. Trimming removed 5 bases from V and 5 bases from J; junction bases left unmatched: 7. This CDR3 reads CASSRTGGKETEAFF. The CDR3 region has the DNA TGCGCCAGCAGTAGGACAGGGGGCAAGGAGACTGAAGCTTTCTTT.

V gene TRBV7-8 combines with J gene TRBJ1-2; D gene unclear. V lost 2 bases and J 7 bases, leaving 11 bases between the germline ends. From germline, CDR1 is SGHVS and CDR2 FQNEAQ. This CDR3 spans 13 amino acids. The CDR3 DNA sequence: TGTGCCAGCAGCTTAAACTGGGGTGGTGGCTACACCTTC. It translates to CASSLNWGGGYTF.

The chain is built from TRBV3-1 (or the pseudogene TRBV3-2) and TRBJ1-6; possible D gene TRBD1, 5 bases. V shed 6 bases and J shed 10 bases, with 16 bases lying between them. CDR1 is LGHDT and CDR2 is YNNKEL in the germline V gene (reference sequence). This CDR3 has 14 residues. DNA of the CDR3: TGTGCCAGCAGGCTCCTGGGGGGTGGATCACCCCTCCACTTT. It translates to CASRLLGGGSPLHF.

The gene calls are TRBV5-1 and TRBJ2-2; TRBD2 matches at 11 bases. The CDR3 consists of 16 residues. Germline V gene sequence: CDR1 SGHRS, CDR2 YFSETQ. Unmatched junction bases numbered 6, after V lost 4 bases and J lost 4 bases. CDR3 residues: CASSDQGLAVTGELFF. The CDR3 DNA sequence: TGCGCCAGCAGCGATCAGGGACTAGCGGTCACCGGGGAGCTGTTTTTT.

The chain links TRBV5-6 to TRBJ1-2; perhaps TRBD1 as D (5 bases). The CDR3 is 13 residues long. Trimming removed 0 bases from V and 5 bases from J, with 8 bases in between. Germline values: CDR1 SGHDT, CDR2 YYEEEE. In DNA, the CDR3 is TGTGCCAGCAGCTTGGGACAGCCTTATGGCTACACCTTC. Protein sequence: CASSLGQPYGYTF.

In this sample, this clone turned up once. V and J are TRBV19 and TRBJ1-5; 12 bases fit TRBD1. The CDR3 contains 17 residues. The germline CDR1 and CDR2 sequences are LNHDA and SQIVND (reference sequence). Losses at the gene ends were 4 bases for V and 3 bases for J; bases not matched to a gene: 7. DNA of the CDR3: TGTGCCAGTAGTACTTCGGGACAGGGGGCCGCCAATCAGCCCCAGCATTTT. Amino acids: CASSTSGQGAANQPQHF.

This chain joins TRBV19 and TRBJ1-1, with TRBD1 matching over 8 bases. The CDR3 runs to 15 residues. Losses at the gene ends were 6 bases for V and 7 bases for J; bases not matched to a gene: 13. In germline, CDR1 is LNHDA, CDR2 SQIVND (reference sequence). The CDR3 DNA reads as TGTGCCAGTAGGAGGCCCTTACAGGGGGGGGATGAAGCTTTCTTT. Protein: CASRRPLQGGDEAFF.

This chain links TRBV7-7 with TRBJ2-5; 12 nucleotides agree with TRBD2. J lost 4 bases, V lost 5 bases, and 20 bases had no gene match. Germline V gene lookup returns CDR1 SSHAT and CDR2 FNYEAQ (reference sequence). This CDR3 is built from 20 residues. CDR3 nucleotide sequence: TGTGCCAGCAGCCCCCGCCCGAGGGGACATCTAGCGGGGGGGCGAGAGACCCAGTACTTC. Encoded protein: CASSPRPRGHLAGGRETQYF.

This clone was observed a few times. The chain is built from TRBV14 and TRBJ2-2; D is ambiguous. Per the germline V gene, CDR1 is SGHDN and CDR2 is FVKESK. The CDR3 is 13 amino acids. Between the trimmed V and J ends, which lost 3 bases and 2 bases, there was a span of 4 bases. CDR3 in DNA: TGTGCCAGCAGCCAGTTCAACACCGGGGAGCTGTTTTTT. Protein product: CASSQFNTGELFF.

Note on this clone: Other DNA sequences in this sample translate to the same CDR3. This rearrangement joins TRBV5-1 to TRBJ2-5; D may be TRBD2 (6 bases). CDR1 and CDR2 (germline): SGHRS, YFSETQ. This CDR3 contains 14 residues. Trimming took off 0 bases at V and 1 base at J, with 7 bases between the two ends. CDR3 sequence reads: CASSLAGGQETQYF. CDR3 sequence (DNA): TGCGCCAGCAGCTTGGCCGGGGGCCAAGAGACCCAGTACTTC.

This sequence joins TRBV19 and TRBJ1-1; no clear D. CDR1 and CDR2 (germline): LNHDA, SQIVND (reference sequence). This CDR3 has 13 amino acids. V was trimmed by 10 bases and J by 3 bases, leaving 15 bases between them. CDR3 DNA: TGTGCCACCACCCCTCCCCCGTACACTGAAGCTTTCTTT. This encodes CATTPPPYTEAFF. The whole variable domain, remainder taken from reference TRBV19 and TRBJ1-1, is DGGITQSPKYLFRKEGQNVTLSCEQNLNHDAMYWYRQDPGQGLRLIYYSQIVNDFQKGDIAEGYSVSREKKESFPLTVTSAQKNPTAFYLCATTPPPYTEAFFGQGTRLTVV.

The rearrangement uses TRBV5-1 and TRBJ1-1; the D gene is possibly TRBD1 (6 bases). V was trimmed by 0 bases and J by 1 base, leaving 10 bases between them. CDR1 and CDR2 (germline): SGHRS, YFSETQ. The CDR3 runs to 15 residues. The CDR3 DNA reads as TGCGCCAGCAGCTTGGTCGGGGGGGCGAACACTGAAGCTTTCTTT. It encodes CASSLVGGANTEAFF.

The rearrangement links TRBV5-5 to TRBJ2-1; 8 nucleotides align to TRBD1. V shed 1 base and J 5 bases; nucleotides not matched to a gene: 5. The CDR3 has 15 amino acids. The germline CDR1 and CDR2 sequences are SGHKS and YYEKEE (reference sequence). DNA of the CDR3: TGTGCCAGCAGCTTGACGGACAGGGCTAACAATGAGCAGTTCTTC. Translation gives CASSLTDRANNEQFF.

The chain joins TRBV6-2 or TRBV6-3 to TRBJ2-3; 10 bases are a match to TRBD1. The V and J ends lost 3 bases and 7 bases, in that order; junction bases with no gene match: 25. Germline V gene lookup returns CDR1 MNHEY and CDR2 SVGEGT. This CDR3 is 21 amino acids long. CDR3: CASSYLYGTGAGRGYGNTQYF. The DNA of the CDR3 is TGTGCCAGCAGTTATCTATATGGGACAGGGGCCGGTCGGGGTTACGGAAATACGCAGTATTTT.

This chain joins TRBV5-6 and TRBJ2-2; the D call may be TRBD1 or TRBD2 (5 bases each). There are 13 residues in the CDR3. CDR1 is SGHDT, CDR2 YYEEEE, per germline. V lost 4 bases and J lost 5, with 9 bases in between. The CDR3 reads CASSPGRTGELFF. The CDR3 DNA reads as TGTGCCAGCAGCCCGGGACGGACCGGGGAGCTGTTTTTT. Using reference TRBV5-6 and TRBJ2-2 for the parts outside the CDR3, the full variable domain is DAGVTQSPTHLIKTRGQQVTLRCSPKSGHDTVSWYQQALGQGPQFIFQYYEEEERQRGNFPDRFSGHQFPNYSSELNVNALLLGDSALYLCASSPGRTGELFFGEGSRLTVL.

V and J are TRBV6-2 or TRBV6-3 and TRBJ2-2; the D is unclear. This CDR3 is built from 13 residues. V lost 6 bases, J lost 7 bases, and 12 bases lay in between. CDR1 MNHEY and CDR2 SVGEGT come from the germline V gene. CDR3 amino acids: CASSNGEIGELFF. CDR3 DNA sequence: TGTGCCAGCAGCAATGGGGAAATCGGGGAGCTGTTTTTT.

V and J are TRBV25-1 and TRBJ2-7; D uncertain. Between the trimmed V and J ends, which lost 3 bases and 4 bases, there was a span of 16 bases. The CDR3 loop spans 15 amino acids. The germline V gene encodes CDR1 MGHDK and CDR2 SYGVNS. The CDR3 is CASSEATERTYEQYF. CDR3 in DNA: TGTGCCAGCAGTGAGGCTACGGAGAGAACTTACGAGCAGTACTTC.

V gene TRBV5-6 combines with J gene TRBJ1-2; the D is unclear. V was pared by 0 bases and J by 2 bases, with 8 bases between. CDR3 length: 14 amino acids. CDR1 SGHDT and CDR2 YYEEEE come from the germline V gene. In nucleotides, the CDR3 is TGTGCCAGCAGCTTGGGGGGTTGGAACTATGGCTACACCTTC. It specifies CASSLGGWNYGYTF.

The rearrangement links TRBV7-8 to TRBJ1-4; maybe TRBD1 (5 bases). This CDR3 is built from 13 residues. Trimming shortened V by 3 bases and J by 8 bases, and 10 bases separated the two germline ends. Germline V gene sequence: CDR1 SGHVS, CDR2 FQNEAQ. The CDR3 is CASSFGGGEKLFF. The CDR3, as DNA: TGTGCCAGCAGCTTCGGGGGTGGGGAAAAACTGTTTTTT.

The chain couples TRBV18 to TRBJ1-1; 8 positions match TRBD1. This CDR3 spans 14 amino acids. Germline V gives CDR1 KGHSH, CDR2 LQKENI. After removal of 3 bases from V and 4 bases from J, the junction contained 4 bases not matched to a gene. CDR3 sequence: CASSPPGGGTEAFF. CDR3 coding DNA: TGTGCCAGCTCACCCCCAGGGGGCGGCACTGAAGCTTTCTTT. The entire variable domain, with the rest obtained from reference TRBV18 and TRBJ1-1, is as follows: NAGVMQNPRHLVRRRGQEARLRCSPMKGHSHVYWYRQLPEEGLKFMVYLQKENIIDESGMPKERFSAEFPKEGPSILRIQQVVRGDSAAYFCASSPPGGGTEAFFGQGTRLTVV.

CDR3 nucleotide sequence: TGTGCCACCAGCAGAGGGGGCCGACTGAATAACTATGGCTACACCTTC. Translating it yields CATSRGGRLNNYGYTF. This chain joins TRBV15 and TRBJ1-2; weak D call: TRBD1 (5 bases). This CDR3 has 16 amino acids. Trimming removed 1 base from V and 1 base from J, with 13 bases in between. Germline assignment: CDR1 LNHNV and CDR2 YYDKDF (reference sequence).

The chain links TRBV11-2 to TRBJ1-6, with D possibly being TRBD1 (6 bases). Trimming shortened V by 1 base and J by 7 bases, and 8 bases separated the two germline ends. Germline V gene data show CDR1 as SGHAT and CDR2 as FQNNGV. This CDR3 comprises 14 residues. CDR3 amino acids: CASSLGGHNSPLHF. For the CDR3, the DNA is TGTGCCAGCAGCTTAGGGGGGCACAATTCACCCCTCCACTTT.

J is TRBJ2-5 and V is TRBV19, with D possibly matching TRBD1 (5 bases). V was shortened by 6 bases and J by 2 bases, with 13 bases between the two germline ends. Looked up from germline, CDR1 is LNHDA and CDR2 is SQIVND (reference sequence). The CDR3 loop spans 14 amino acids. CDR3 in amino acids: CASRRTQQQETQYF. The CDR3 nucleotides read TGTGCCAGTAGAAGGACACAACAACAAGAGACCCAGTACTTC.

The CDR3 here is CASKQGMSSYTEAFF. CDR3 sequence (DNA): TGCGCCAGCAAGCAGGGTATGAGTTCGTACACTGAAGCTTTCTTT. V and J are TRBV5-1 and TRBJ1-1; D might be TRBD1 (5 bases). V was clipped by 6 bases and J by 3 bases, with 18 bases between them. Germline V gene sequence: CDR1 SGHRS, CDR2 YFSETQ. The length of the CDR3 is 15 residues.

The chain joins TRBV5-4 to TRBJ2-1, with TRBD2 matching 14 bases. The CDR3 runs 17 residues. The germline gives CDR1 SGHNT, CDR2 YYREEE (reference sequence). Unmatched junction bases numbered 5, after V lost 3 bases and J lost 3 bases. The CDR3 DNA reads as TGTGCCAGCAGCTCCCGACTAGCGGGGGGGCTCTACAATGAGCAGTTCTTC. Translated, it gives CASSSRLAGGLYNEQFF.

This chain connects TRBV28 to TRBJ1-5, with a tentative D call TRBD1 (6 bases). The V and J ends lost 5 bases and 6 bases respectively, with 11 bases between them. The CDR3 consists of 13 residues. The germline V gene encodes CDR1 MDHEN and CDR2 SYDVKM. The CDR3 DNA is TGTGCCAGCAGTCTCCGACAGGTTCAGCCCCAGCATTTT. This gives the protein CASSLRQVQPQHF.

This clone was detected a few times. The V and J genes are TRBV27 and TRBJ2-1; TRBD2 matches 11 bases. CDR1 MNHEY and CDR2 SMNVEV come from the germline V gene (reference sequence). The CDR3 is made up of 19 amino acids. Trimming took 2 bases from V and 2 from J; bases not matched to a gene: 11. The CDR3 coding sequence is TGTGCCAGCAGTTTAAGTGGATTCACTAGCGGGGGACCCTACAATGAGCAGTTCTTC. This codes for CASSLSGFTSGGPYNEQFF.

J is TRBJ1-3 and V is TRBV15, with D possibly being TRBD1 (5 bases). Trimming shortened V by 5 bases and J by 0 bases, and 17 bases separated the two germline ends. Per the germline V gene, CDR1 is LNHNV and CDR2 is YYDKDF (reference sequence). This CDR3 contains 17 residues. The CDR3 DNA is TGTGCCACCAGCGGACCGGGACGGCTGAGCTCTGGAAACACCATATATTTT. Translation gives CATSGPGRLSSGNTIYF.

CDR3: CASSAGRQNTEAFF. The CDR3, as DNA: TGTGCCAGCAGTGCGGGACGGCAGAACACTGAAGCTTTCTTT. The chain uses TRBV7-9 and TRBJ1-1; possible D gene TRBD1, 5 bases. Trimming removed 6 bases from V and 1 base from J, with 12 bases in between. CDR3 length: 14 amino acids. CDR1 and CDR2 from the germline V gene are SEHNR and FQNEAQ (reference sequence). Looking up the rest from reference TRBV7-9 and TRBJ1-1 gives the full variable domain: DTGVSQNPRHKITKRGQNVTFRCDPISEHNRLYWYRQTLGQGPEFLTYFQNEAQLEKSRLLSDRFSAERPKGSFSTLEIQRTEQGDSAMYLCASSAGRQNTEAFFGQGTRLTVV.

The rearrangement joins TRBV7-9 to TRBJ1-2, with 7 nucleotides matching TRBD1. The length of the CDR3 is 15 residues. Per the germline V gene, CDR1 is SEHNR and CDR2 is FQNEAQ (reference sequence). After removal of 0 bases from V and 6 bases from J, the junction contained 7 bases not matched to a gene. CDR3 region: CASSLARGGGNGYTF. DNA of the CDR3: TGTGCCAGCAGCTTAGCCCGAGGAGGGGGCAATGGCTACACCTTC.

This chain links TRBV6-2 or TRBV6-3 with TRBJ2-7; D possibly uses TRBD1 or TRBD2 (5 bases each). Between the trimmed V and J ends, which lost 4 bases and 0 bases, there was a span of 13 bases. Germline V gives CDR1 MNHEY, CDR2 SVGEGT. The CDR3 runs to 15 residues. In DNA, the CDR3 is TGTGCCAGCAGTTTCCGGGACGGACTCTCCTACGAGCAGTACTTC. Amino acids: CASSFRDGLSYEQYF.